This T cell receptor (beta chain) was recorded in a study of blood T cells in healthy people across ages. As for this clonotype: Antigen specificity is unknown. This may be a read error, as it is one base from a much larger clone. In this CDR3 the conserved last residue, phenylalanine or tryptophan, is missing, so a read error is likely.

A second PCR, run for roughly 6 to 11 cycles, used a sample-barcoded 5' primer plus a J-beta primer mix. TCRdb independently ran MiXCR on the 5' RACE reads; one entry per CDR3 protein. The table includes 750,000 to 1,000,000 distinct CDR3 sequences, almost 30% detected once. Trimming pared 6 bases from V and 3 bases from J, leaving 9 bases between. Germline-derived CDR1 and CDR2 are SGHTA and FQGNSA. The CDR3 spans 12 residues. General study findings and limits: Diversity of TCR beta correlated strongly with naive T cell percentage. Diversity of TCR beta per million T cells declined in a roughly linear way with age.

Per sample, a minimum of 6 million PBMCs were isolated. The same specimen was also included in a second study, on T cells of mothers and their children. That publication notes: Normalized overlap was always slightly, never significantly, higher in related than unrelated mother-child pairs.

The origin of this receptor is a woman aged 40 to 55 in good health. What was sequenced was blood. The chain recombines TRBV7-2 with TRBJ2-7; unclear D gene. CDR3 residues: CASSASVYEQYC. In nucleotides, the CDR3 is TGTGCCAGCAGTGCCAGTGTCTACGAGCAGTACTGC.